These 7 T cell receptor beta chains share one sample of origin, sequenced in a study of shared clonotypes between healthy human individuals (dated by TCRdb to 2019 to 2021). Receptors were amplified or captured by the immunoSEQ multiplex PCR assay. Imported from immuneACCESS, the table was reduced by TCRdb to in-frame sequences with V and J called. These copies leave out some clones; in studies compared against another copy, an unresolved V gene accounts for under half, and the cause of the remainder is not known. Recorded for this sample are more than 1,200,000 clones; 98% to 99% of them occurred a single time. The ten largest clonotypes hold approximately 0.4% of the sample. Sequenced sample: naive CD4+ T cells sorted from blood. The intended sense of this specimen's cell subset or site label: CD45RA+ positively selected. These receptors were taken from a young man in good health.

This clone occurred once. As DNA, the CDR3 is TGTGCCAGCAGCTTAGGGGAGGGCGAACTGTTTTTT. This codes for CASSLGEGELFF. The chain is built from TRBV7-2 and TRBJ1-4; D is unclear. This CDR3 comprises 12 residues. In germline, CDR1 is SGHTA, CDR2 FQGNSA. V lost 1 base to trimming and J lost 12 bases, with 9 bases between them.

The chain links TRBV19 to TRBJ2-1; TRBD2 agrees at 7 bases. The germline V gene encodes CDR1 LNHDA and CDR2 SQIVND (reference sequence). The CDR3 sequence is 15 residues long. V was clipped by 4 bases and J by 3 bases; unmatched bases: 6. The DNA of the CDR3 is TGTGCCAGTAGTACCCAGGCGGGGGACTACAATGAGCAGTTCTTC. Translation: CASSTQAGDYNEQFF.

The rearrangement joins TRBV7-2 to TRBJ2-1; 13 bases match TRBD2. J gave up 13 bases and V 5 bases, and 5 bases lay outside the gene matches. The CDR3 consists of 13 residues. Per germline, CDR1 SGHTA and CDR2 FQGNSA. CDR3 DNA: TGTGCCAGCAGCCCGGGACTAGCGGGAACTCAGTTCTTC. Its protein is CASSPGLAGTQFF.

The J gene is TRBJ1-1, the V gene TRBV28; 7 bases are a match to TRBD1. V was clipped by 1 base and J by 12 bases; unmatched bases: 5. Germline CDR1 reads MDHEN; CDR2 reads SYDVKM. The length of the CDR3 is 12 residues. CDR3: CASSLSTGWTFF. The CDR3, as DNA: TGTGCCAGCAGTTTATCGACAGGGTGGACTTTCTTT.

This clone showed up just once. The gene calls are TRBV5-6 and TRBJ2-3; perhaps TRBD1 as D (5 bases). V was shortened by 2 bases and J by 2 bases, with 9 bases between the two germline ends. The germline gives CDR1 SGHDT, CDR2 YYEEEE. The length of the CDR3 is 14 residues. CDR3 DNA sequence: TGTGCCAGCAGCTTCCAGGGAATCACAGATACGCAGTATTTT. Amino acid sequence: CASSFQGITDTQYF.

The J gene is TRBJ2-7, the V gene TRBV10-1, with 10 bases identical to TRBD1. Germline-derived CDR1 and CDR2 are WNHNN and SYGVQD (reference sequence). The CDR3 has 13 amino acids. Trimming at V came to 4 bases and at J to 5 bases, leaving 2 bases not matched to a gene. CDR3 loop: CASSGTGGHEQYF. The DNA for the CDR3 is TGCGCCAGCAGTGGGACAGGGGGGCACGAGCAGTACTTC.

This sequence joins TRBV5-1 and TRBJ2-3, with TRBD2 matching 10 bases. V lost 4 bases, J lost 3 bases, and 8 bases stayed unmatched. Germline V gives CDR1 SGHRS, CDR2 YFSETQ. The CDR3 runs to 16 residues. This CDR3 reads CASSQPLAGVTDTQYF. The CDR3, as DNA: TGCGCCAGCAGCCAACCTCTAGCGGGAGTAACAGATACGCAGTATTTT.